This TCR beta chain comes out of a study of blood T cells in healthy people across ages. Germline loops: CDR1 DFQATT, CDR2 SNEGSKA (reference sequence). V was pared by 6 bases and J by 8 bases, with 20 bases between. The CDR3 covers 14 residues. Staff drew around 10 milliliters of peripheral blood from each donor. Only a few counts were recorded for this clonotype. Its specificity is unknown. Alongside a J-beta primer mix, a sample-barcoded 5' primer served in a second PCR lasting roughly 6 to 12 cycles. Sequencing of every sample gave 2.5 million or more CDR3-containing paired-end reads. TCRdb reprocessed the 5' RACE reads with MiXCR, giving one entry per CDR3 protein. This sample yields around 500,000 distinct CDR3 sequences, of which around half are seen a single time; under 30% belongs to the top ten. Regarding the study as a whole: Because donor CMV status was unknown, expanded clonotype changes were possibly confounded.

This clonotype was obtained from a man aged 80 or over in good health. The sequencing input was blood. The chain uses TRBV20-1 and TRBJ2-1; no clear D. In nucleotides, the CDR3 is TGCAGTGCAAATTTAGAGGCTGCGACGCATGAGCAGTTCTTC. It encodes CSANLEAATHEQFF.